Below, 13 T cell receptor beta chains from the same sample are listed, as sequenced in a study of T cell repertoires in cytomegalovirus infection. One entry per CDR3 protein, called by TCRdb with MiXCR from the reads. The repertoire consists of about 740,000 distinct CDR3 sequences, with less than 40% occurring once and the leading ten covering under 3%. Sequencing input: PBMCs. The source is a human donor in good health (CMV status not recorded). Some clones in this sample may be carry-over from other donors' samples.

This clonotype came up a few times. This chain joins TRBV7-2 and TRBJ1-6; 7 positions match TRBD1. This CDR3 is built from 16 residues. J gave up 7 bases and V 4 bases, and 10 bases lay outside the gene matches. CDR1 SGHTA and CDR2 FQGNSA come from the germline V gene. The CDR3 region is CASSSASGRGNSPLHF. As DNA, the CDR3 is TGTGCCAGCAGCTCCGCTTCTGGCAGGGGGAATTCACCCCTCCACTTT.

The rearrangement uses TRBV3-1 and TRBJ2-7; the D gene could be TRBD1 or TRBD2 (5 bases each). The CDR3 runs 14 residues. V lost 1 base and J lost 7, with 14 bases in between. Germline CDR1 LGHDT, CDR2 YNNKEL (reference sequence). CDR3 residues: CASSQGFRDGEQYF. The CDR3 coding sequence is TGTGCCAGCAGCCAAGGCTTCAGGGACGGAGAGCAGTACTTC.

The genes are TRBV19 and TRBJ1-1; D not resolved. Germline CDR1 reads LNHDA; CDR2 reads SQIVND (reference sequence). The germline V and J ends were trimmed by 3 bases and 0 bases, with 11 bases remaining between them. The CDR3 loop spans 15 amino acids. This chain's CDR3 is CASSINRRVNTEAFF. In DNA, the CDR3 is TGTGCCAGTAGTATTAATCGGAGGGTGAACACTGAAGCTTTCTTT.

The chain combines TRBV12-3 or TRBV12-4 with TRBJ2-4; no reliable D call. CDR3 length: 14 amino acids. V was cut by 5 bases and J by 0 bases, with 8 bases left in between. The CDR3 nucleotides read TGTGCCAGCAGTGGGCGTCTAGCCAAAAACATTCAGTACTTC. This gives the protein CASSGRLAKNIQYF.

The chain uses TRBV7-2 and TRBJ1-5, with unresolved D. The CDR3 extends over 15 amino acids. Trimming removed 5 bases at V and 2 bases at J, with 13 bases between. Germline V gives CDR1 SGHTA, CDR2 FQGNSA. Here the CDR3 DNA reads TGTGCCAGCAGCCGTTTCGGCAGCGGCAATCAGCCCCAGCATTTT. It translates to CASSRFGSGNQPQHF.

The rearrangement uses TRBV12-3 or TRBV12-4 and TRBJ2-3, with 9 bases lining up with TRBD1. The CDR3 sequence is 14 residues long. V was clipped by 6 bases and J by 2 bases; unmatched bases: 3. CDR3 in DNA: TGTGCCAGCAGGGACAGGGGCTCCACAGATACGCAGTATTTT. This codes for CASRDRGSTDTQYF.

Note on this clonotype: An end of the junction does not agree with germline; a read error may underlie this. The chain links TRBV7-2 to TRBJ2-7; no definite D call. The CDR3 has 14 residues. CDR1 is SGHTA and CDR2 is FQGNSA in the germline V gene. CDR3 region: CDSTPASLGYEQYF. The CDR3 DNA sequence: TGTGACAGCACCCCTGCGTCCTTAGGGTACGAGCAGTACTTC.

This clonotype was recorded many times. CDR3 bases: TGTGCCAGCAGCTTAGAGGGGCACTACGAGCAGTACTTC. Translating it yields CASSLEGHYEQYF. The chain recombines TRBV7-2 with TRBJ2-7; maybe TRBD1 (5 bases). The germline CDR1 and CDR2 sequences are SGHTA and FQGNSA. V was cut by 1 base and J by 3 bases, with 7 bases left in between. The CDR3 sequence is 13 residues long.

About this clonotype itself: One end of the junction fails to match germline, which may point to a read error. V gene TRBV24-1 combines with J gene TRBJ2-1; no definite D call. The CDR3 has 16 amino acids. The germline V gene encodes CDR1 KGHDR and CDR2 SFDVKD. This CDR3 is CATSDVSPTSYNEQLF. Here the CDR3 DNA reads TGTGCCACCAGTGATGTGAGTCCAACCTCCTACAATGAGCAGTTGTTC.

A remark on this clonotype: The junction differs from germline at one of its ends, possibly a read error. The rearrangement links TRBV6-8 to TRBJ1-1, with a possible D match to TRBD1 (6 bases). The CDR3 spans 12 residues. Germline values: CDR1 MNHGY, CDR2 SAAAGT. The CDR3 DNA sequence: TGTGTCAGCAGCCAAAGGGGGGGCAGAGCTTTCTTT. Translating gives CVSSQRGGRAFF.

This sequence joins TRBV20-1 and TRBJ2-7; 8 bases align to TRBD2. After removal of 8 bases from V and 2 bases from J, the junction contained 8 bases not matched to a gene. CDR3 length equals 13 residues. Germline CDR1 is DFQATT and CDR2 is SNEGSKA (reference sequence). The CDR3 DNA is TGCAGTTCACTTAGCGGGACTACCTACGAGCAGTACTTC. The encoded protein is CSSLSGTTYEQYF.

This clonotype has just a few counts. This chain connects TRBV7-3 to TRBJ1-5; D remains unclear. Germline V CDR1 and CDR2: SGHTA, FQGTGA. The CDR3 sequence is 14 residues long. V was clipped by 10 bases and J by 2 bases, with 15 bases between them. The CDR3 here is CANRTTGGNQPQHF. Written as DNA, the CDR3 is TGTGCCAATCGGACTACGGGCGGCAATCAGCCCCAGCATTTT.

The CDR3 DNA reads as TGTGCCAGCAGCTCCCGGGGCCTTCTGAACACCGGGGAGCTGTTTTTT. Protein: CASSSRGLLNTGELFF. The rearrangement joins TRBV5-5 to TRBJ2-2; D is possibly TRBD1 or TRBD2 (5 bases each). This CDR3 comprises 16 residues. Germline assignment: CDR1 SGHKS and CDR2 YYEKEE (reference sequence). Between the trimmed V and J ends, which lost 3 bases and 1 base, there was a span of 13 bases. Supplemented by reference TRBV5-5 and TRBJ2-2, the full variable domain reads DAGVTQSPTHLIKTRGQQVTLRCSPISGHKSVSWYQQVLGQGPQFIFQYYEKEERGRGNFPDRFSARQFPNYSSELNVNALLLGDSALYLCASSSRGLLNTGELFFGEGSRLTVL.